The 29 T cell receptor beta chains presented below share a single source sample, sequenced in a study of identical twins. TCRdb recomputed calls from the 5' RACE reads with MiXCR, one row per CDR3 protein. The table lists 550,000 to 700,000 distinct CDR3 sequences, nearly 10% of them singletons, with around 3.2% in the top ten. A further study also used this sample, focusing on yellow fever vaccine responses in identical twins.

The sequenced sample was PBMCs. The receptors were gathered from a woman aged 18-30 years in good health.

The chain has TRBV20-1 and TRBJ2-7; 13 positions agree with TRBD2. The germline V gene has CDR1 DFQATT and CDR2 SNEGSKA (reference sequence). J lost 4 bases, V lost 6 bases, and 6 bases had no gene match. This CDR3 has 14 amino acids. CDR3 sequence: CSAEGLAGIYEQYF. The CDR3 DNA is TGCAGTGCGGAGGGACTAGCGGGAATTTACGAGCAGTACTTC.

This clonotype showed up many times. The chain recombines TRBV5-1 with TRBJ2-7; 8 bases line up with TRBD1. Germline V gene sequence: CDR1 SGHRS, CDR2 YFSETQ. Trimming at V came to 4 bases and at J to 1 base, leaving 10 bases not matched to a gene. The CDR3 sequence is 16 residues long. The CDR3 reads CASSPRMTGASYEQYF. CDR3 bases: TGCGCCAGCAGCCCCCGGATGACAGGGGCGTCCTACGAGCAGTACTTC. The entire variable domain, with the rest obtained from reference TRBV5-1 and TRBJ2-7, is as follows: KAGVTQTPRYLIKTRGQQVTLSCSPISGHRSVSWYQQTPGQGLQFLFEYFSETQRNKGNFPGRFSGRQFSNSRSEMNVSTLELGDSALYLCASSPRMTGASYEQYFGPGTRLTVT.

The rearrangement joins TRBV6-2 or TRBV6-3 to TRBJ2-7; D possibly matches TRBD1 or TRBD2 (5 bases each). This CDR3 comprises 15 residues. Between the trimmed V and J ends, which lost 6 bases and 3 bases, there was a span of 18 bases. Germline V lookup: CDR1 MNHEY, CDR2 SVGEGT. The CDR3 DNA reads TGTGCCAGCAGCCCTCCGGGACGCAGGAACTACGAGCAGTACTTC. Its protein product is CASSPPGRRNYEQYF.

This clonotype came up a few times. V usage is TRBV29-1 and J usage is TRBJ1-1, with 7 bases that match TRBD1. The V segment lost 7 bases and the J segment 7 bases; nucleotides outside the gene matches: 6. The CDR3 is 11 residues long. The germline CDR1 and CDR2 sequences are SQVTM and ANQGSEA. The CDR3: CSGRQGSEAFF. The CDR3 DNA reads as TGCAGCGGTCGACAGGGCAGTGAAGCTTTCTTT.

This clonotype was seen at least ten times. The rearrangement uses TRBV15 and TRBJ2-3; 12 bases agree with TRBD2. Germline V gene sequence: CDR1 LNHNV, CDR2 YYDKDF (reference sequence). Trimming took 8 bases from V and 6 from J; bases not matched to a gene: 9. The CDR3 has 15 residues. The CDR3 loop is CATAPLAGGLDTQYF. The CDR3 DNA reads TGTGCCACCGCCCCACTAGCGGGGGGTTTGGATACGCAGTATTTT.

This clonotype showed up just a few times. The CDR3 region is CSALFREVSYGYTF. DNA for the CDR3: TGCAGTGCTTTATTCAGGGAGGTTAGCTATGGCTACACCTTC. This chain uses TRBV20-1 with TRBJ1-2, with D tentatively TRBD1 (5 bases). CDR1 DFQATT and CDR2 SNEGSKA come from the germline V gene (reference sequence). V lost 5 bases, J lost 4 bases, and 17 bases lay in between. The CDR3 length is 14 residues.

This clonotype was seen ten or more times. The chain employs TRBV2 and TRBJ2-1; the match to TRBD2 covers 10 bases. The CDR3 is 15 amino acids. CDR1 and CDR2 from the germline V gene are SNHLY and FYNNEI. V was pared by 0 bases and J by 9 bases, with 5 bases of the junction left unmatched. The CDR3 DNA reads as TGTGCCAGCAGTGAAGCGGCGGTAGCGGGGGGTGAGCAGTTCTTC. This codes for CASSEAAVAGGEQFF.

This chain connects TRBV24-1 to TRBJ2-2, with a tentative D call TRBD1 (5 bases). The germline V and J ends were trimmed by 3 bases and 0 bases, with 13 bases remaining between them. The germline V gene encodes CDR1 KGHDR and CDR2 SFDVKD. CDR3 length equals 17 residues. CDR3 nucleotides: TGTGCCACCAGTGATGGACCCAGGGTTACGAACACCGGGGAGCTGTTTTTT. Protein product: CATSDGPRVTNTGELFF.

This chain links TRBV5-1 with TRBJ1-5, with 8 bases lining up with TRBD1. The V segment lost 4 bases and the J segment 2 bases; nucleotides outside the gene matches: 2. CDR1 and CDR2 (germline): SGHRS, YFSETQ. This CDR3 has 14 amino acids. Written as DNA, the CDR3 is TGCGCCAGCAGCGAGGGACAGGGCAATCAGCCCCAGCATTTT. This sequence encodes CASSEGQGNQPQHF.

This clonotype showed up many times. The V gene is TRBV9, the J gene TRBJ2-3; the D is unclear. The CDR3 runs 15 residues. The germline gives CDR1 SGDLS, CDR2 YYNGEE. V was trimmed by 0 bases and J by 5 bases, leaving 13 bases between them. The CDR3 loop reads CASSVGGGVGDTQYF. CDR3 DNA: TGTGCCAGCAGCGTAGGAGGTGGGGTTGGAGATACGCAGTATTTT.

This clonotype was counted only a few times. The chain uses TRBV4-3 and TRBJ2-7; D might be TRBD2 (5 bases). V was shortened by 1 base and J by 2 bases, with 9 bases between the two germline ends. CDR3 size: 14 residues. Germline V gene sequence: CDR1 LGHNA, CDR2 YSLEER. The CDR3 is CASSQGLPAYEQYF. The CDR3, as DNA: TGCGCCAGCAGCCAAGGACTACCTGCCTACGAGCAGTACTTC.

This clonotype has a handful of counts. The chain is built from TRBV5-1 and TRBJ2-2; 9 positions match TRBD1. Germline V lookup: CDR1 SGHRS, CDR2 YFSETQ. CDR3 length: 15 residues. J was trimmed by 7 bases and V by 4 bases; bases with no gene match: 8. The DNA for the CDR3 is TGCGCCAGCAGCACCACAGGGGGCCATATCGGGGAGCTGTTTTTT. It translates to CASSTTGGHIGELFF.

This clonotype came up a few times. V gene TRBV4-3 combines with J gene TRBJ2-1; 7 bases are a match to TRBD1. The CDR3 has 13 residues. Per germline, CDR1 LGHNA and CDR2 YSLEER. V lost 4 bases to trimming and J lost 7 bases; unmatched junction nucleotides: 4. CDR3 loop: CASSRGQANEQFF. DNA for the CDR3: TGCGCCAGCAGCCGAGGACAGGCTAATGAGCAGTTCTTC.

The chain has TRBV30 and TRBJ2-7, with D maybe TRBD2 (6 bases). The CDR3 extends over 13 amino acids. Deletions cut 8 bases from V and 3 bases from J, with 17 bases between. Germline CDR1 GTSNPN, CDR2 SVGIG (reference sequence). CDR3 residues: CAGYRDFDYEQYF. The CDR3 DNA is TGTGCCGGGTACCGGGACTTCGACTACGAGCAGTACTTC. The variable domain in full, with the rest retrieved from reference TRBV30 and TRBJ2-7, is SQTIHQWPATLVQPVGSPLSLECTVEGTSNPNLYWYRQAAGRGLQLLFYSVGIGQISSEVPQNLSASRPQDRQFILSSKKLLLSDSGFYLCAGYRDFDYEQYFGPGTRLTVT.

This clonotype was counted a few times. The junction does not match germline at one end; this may be a read error. This rearrangement joins TRBV28 to TRBJ2-7; D ambiguous. CDR3 size: 12 residues. Germline V gene lookup returns CDR1 MDHEN and CDR2 SYDVKM. As DNA, the CDR3 is TGTGCCAGCAGTTCCCCGGGCCGACAATTTCTCTTC. This sequence encodes CASSSPGRQFLF.

This clonotype was seen a handful of times. This chain uses TRBV5-1 with TRBJ2-7, with TRBD1 matching over 9 bases. CDR1 SGHRS and CDR2 YFSETQ come from the germline V gene. The V and J ends lost 3 bases and 4 bases, in that order; junction bases with no gene match: 8. The CDR3 sequence is 15 residues long. CDR3 in DNA: TGCGCCAGCAGCTCAAACACAGGGGGCGGGTACGAGCAGTACTTC. As protein: CASSSNTGGGYEQYF.

This clonotype was detected a few times. This chain links TRBV12-3 or TRBV12-4 with TRBJ2-4; 11 positions agree with TRBD2. V lost 7 bases and J lost 0; bases outside the gene matches: 8. The CDR3 runs 17 residues. CDR3 nucleotides: TGTGCCAGCATGCGGACTAGCGGGTCTGTAGCCAAAAACATTCAGTACTTC. Amino acids: CASMRTSGSVAKNIQYF.

This clonotype appeared many times. V is TRBV9 and J is TRBJ1-5, with D possibly TRBD1 on 5 matching bases. Germline V gene data show CDR1 as SGDLS and CDR2 as YYNGEE. The CDR3 is 15 amino acids. V dropped 4 bases and J dropped 5 bases, with 16 bases sitting between them. In DNA, the CDR3 is TGTGCCAGCAGCCTCCGCGGGGCCGGGGATCAGCCCCAGCATTTT. This sequence encodes CASSLRGAGDQPQHF.

In its sample, this clonotype was seen a few times. This chain connects TRBV20-1 to TRBJ2-1; 7 bases are shared with TRBD2. Germline trimming cut 1 base from V and 4 bases from J; bases unmatched to any gene: 7. The CDR3 is made up of 15 amino acids. Germline assignment: CDR1 DFQATT and CDR2 SNEGSKA (reference sequence). The CDR3 is CSARVFAGAYNEQFF. CDR3 sequence (DNA): TGCAGTGCTAGAGTTTTTGCGGGAGCATACAATGAGCAGTTCTTC.

The chain employs TRBV18 and TRBJ2-5; TRBD2 aligns across 11 bases. This CDR3 spans 18 amino acids. Unmatched junction bases numbered 9, after V lost 3 bases and J lost 0 bases. Germline assignment: CDR1 KGHSH and CDR2 LQKENI. Here the CDR3 reads CASSPEETTSGDQETQYF. In DNA, the CDR3 is TGTGCCAGCTCACCTGAGGAGACGACTAGCGGGGACCAAGAGACCCAGTACTTC.

V gene TRBV2 combines with J gene TRBJ2-7; no reliable D call. Between the trimmed V and J ends, which lost 4 bases and 0 bases, there was a span of 16 bases. The CDR3 spans 16 residues. Germline assignment: CDR1 SNHLY and CDR2 FYNNEI. The CDR3 DNA is TGTGCCAGCAGTGCGTCATTGCAGGATAGCTCCTACGAGCAGTACTTC. It is translated as CASSASLQDSSYEQYF.

This clonotype was counted many times. The J gene is TRBJ1-2, the V gene TRBV20-1; tentative D call: TRBD1 (5 bases). The V gene's germline CDR1 is DFQATT and CDR2 SNEGSKA (reference sequence). This CDR3 region has 14 residues. V lost 6 bases and J lost 2, with 16 bases in between. The CDR3 sequence is CSAPPGGVNYGYTF. The DNA for the CDR3 is TGCAGTGCCCCGCCCGGGGGGGTCAACTATGGCTACACCTTC.

This clonotype was found many times. The genes are TRBV11-2 and TRBJ2-3, with 7 bases identical to TRBD2. The CDR3 has 15 amino acids. Germline CDR1 and CDR2: SGHAT and FQNNGV. The V gene end was trimmed by 3 bases and the J gene end by 2 bases; junction bases not matched to a gene: 5. CDR3 region: CASSFGAGNTDTQYF. In DNA form, the CDR3 reads TGTGCCAGCAGCTTCGGAGCGGGGAACACAGATACGCAGTATTTT. Filled out from reference TRBV11-2 and TRBJ2-3, the complete variable domain reads EAGVAQSPRYKIIEKRQSVAFWCNPISGHATLYWYQQILGQGPKLLIQFQNNGVVDDSQLPKDRFSAERLKGVDSTLKIQPAKLEDSAVYLCASSFGAGNTDTQYFGPGTRLTVL.

This clonotype was detected a few times. The chain carries TRBV20-1 and TRBJ2-7; TRBD1 is a possible D gene (6 bases). Germline V CDR1 and CDR2: DFQATT, SNEGSKA (reference sequence). The length of the CDR3 is 15 residues. V shed 5 bases and J shed 1 base, with 18 bases lying between them. CDR3 in DNA: TGCAGTGCTCACATCCAGGGGATTCTATCCTACGAGCAGTACTTC. Its protein is CSAHIQGILSYEQYF.

The gene calls are TRBV29-1 and TRBJ2-7; possible D gene TRBD2, 7 bases. This CDR3 is 13 amino acids long. V lost 5 bases and J 3 bases, leaving 14 bases between the germline ends. Germline V lookup: CDR1 SQVTM, CDR2 ANQGSEA. The CDR3 coding sequence is TGCAGCGTTCGGAGGGGGGACTACTACGAGCAGTACTTC. It codes for CSVRRGDYYEQYF.

The chain links TRBV20-1 to TRBJ2-5; 8 nucleotides align to TRBD2. In germline, CDR1 is DFQATT, CDR2 SNEGSKA (reference sequence). Trimming took 1 base from V and 3 from J; bases not matched to a gene: 1. This CDR3 has 13 amino acids. CDR3 DNA sequence: TGCAGTGCTAGAGTACTAGCGGAAGAGACCCAGTACTTC. Translating it yields CSARVLAEETQYF.

This clonotype was counted a few times. The J gene is TRBJ2-5, the V gene TRBV25-1; 8 bases map to TRBD2. Trimming cost V 3 bases and J 0 bases; bases outside gene matches: 6. Germline V gives CDR1 MGHDK, CDR2 SYGVNS. CDR3 length equals 16 residues. CDR3 sequence (DNA): TGTGCCAGCAGTGAGGTGGGACTAGGATACCAAGAGACCCAGTACTTC. Translating it yields CASSEVGLGYQETQYF.

This clonotype has a count of ten or more. The V gene is TRBV20-1, the J gene TRBJ2-4; D assignment may be TRBD1 or TRBD2 (5 bases each). V was clipped by 0 bases and J by 14 bases, with 14 bases between them. Germline loops: CDR1 DFQATT, CDR2 SNEGSKA (reference sequence). The CDR3 contains 12 residues. The CDR3 loop is CSARDIGLGEYF. The DNA of the CDR3 is TGCAGTGCTAGAGATATCGGACTGGGGGAGTACTTC.

This clonotype was seen a handful of times. The rearrangement uses TRBV5-1 and TRBJ1-1, with 8 nucleotides matching TRBD1. Trimming cost V 6 bases and J 3 bases; bases outside gene matches: 7. CDR3 length equals 14 residues. CDR1 is SGHRS and CDR2 is YFSETQ in the germline V gene. CDR3: CASIRGQGDTEAFF. The CDR3 DNA sequence: TGCGCCAGCATCCGAGGACAGGGCGACACTGAAGCTTTCTTT.